Presented here are 29 T cell receptor beta chains from one specimen sequenced in a study of blood T cell repertoires in COVID-19. TCRdb's copy holds only in-frame clones and misses some; the assay was immunoSEQ multiplex PCR. Here the sample spans some 68,000 clones, 88% being singletons. Input material: peripheral blood. The receptors were sampled from a human donor in a cohort sampled during active COVID-19.

The gene calls are TRBV23-1 and TRBJ2-3; D may be TRBD2 (6 bases). TRBV23-1 is marked as an open reading frame, function uncertain. V lost 7 bases to trimming and J lost 5 bases, with 25 bases between them. CDR3 length equals 17 residues. The CDR3 DNA reads TGCGCCAGCACCGAAATCGTAGCGGAGGGGTCCCAAGATACGCAGTATTTT. It codes for CASTEIVAEGSQDTQYF.

The chain has TRBV10-1 and TRBJ2-6; D possibly corresponds to TRBD1 (6 bases). Trimming pared 7 bases from V and 0 bases from J, leaving 16 bases between. The CDR3 has 17 amino acids. Germline CDR1 reads WNHNN; CDR2 reads SYGVQD (reference sequence). The DNA for the CDR3 is TGCGCCAGCACCGAGGGGGAGCGAAGCTCTGGGGCCAACGTCCTGACTTTC. Translated: CASTEGERSSGANVLTF.

V and J are TRBV10-3 and TRBJ2-7; D possibly corresponds to TRBD2 (5 bases). Per germline, CDR1 ENHRY and CDR2 SYGVKD. The V and J ends lost 0 bases and 4 bases respectively, with 7 bases between them. This CDR3 comprises 13 residues. The CDR3 here is CAISESRGYEQYF. CDR3 DNA sequence: TGTGCCATCAGTGAGTCACGGGGTTACGAGCAGTACTTC.

The V gene is TRBV30, the J gene TRBJ2-3, with 8 nucleotides matching TRBD2. Germline trimming cut 2 bases from V and 0 bases from J; bases unmatched to any gene: 7. The CDR3 runs to 16 residues. The germline V gene encodes CDR1 GTSNPN and CDR2 SVGIG (reference sequence). CDR3 sequence: CAWSSGSGGSTDTQYF. The CDR3 coding sequence is TGTGCCTGGAGTAGCGGGAGCGGGGGAAGCACAGATACGCAGTATTTT.

V is TRBV28 and J is TRBJ2-6, with 7 bases lining up with TRBD1. Trimming cost V 6 bases and J 6 bases; bases outside gene matches: 8. This CDR3 has 15 amino acids. CDR1 is MDHEN and CDR2 is SYDVKM in the germline V gene. CDR3: CASSYGQEAANVLTF. The CDR3 coding sequence is TGTGCCAGCAGCTACGGACAGGAAGCGGCCAACGTCCTGACTTTC.

This rearrangement joins TRBV6-5 to TRBJ1-6; D ambiguous. This CDR3 spans 14 amino acids. Germline CDR1 reads MNHEY; CDR2 reads SVGAGI. V was shortened by 7 bases and J by 6 bases, with 13 bases between the two germline ends. The CDR3 reads CASTPGLFNSPLHF. CDR3 bases: TGTGCCAGCACTCCCGGACTCTTTAATTCACCCCTCCACTTT.

This chain joins TRBV11-3 and TRBJ2-3, with 9 bases lining up with TRBD2. The CDR3 contains 15 residues. Trimming took 1 base from V and 4 from J; bases not matched to a gene: 3. Germline V gene sequence: CDR1 SGHNT, CDR2 YENEEA. CDR3: CASSLVAGAADTQYF. The DNA for the CDR3 is TGTGCCAGCAGCTTAGTAGCGGGAGCAGCAGATACGCAGTATTTT.

The V and J genes are TRBV6-4 and TRBJ2-2, with D tentatively TRBD1 (7 bases). Trimming pared 6 bases from V and 7 bases from J, leaving 15 bases between. The germline gives CDR1 MRHNA, CDR2 SNTAGT. This CDR3 is built from 14 residues. The CDR3 here is CASRSEGAIGELFF. In DNA form, the CDR3 reads TGTGCCAGCAGATCGGAGGGGGCGATCGGGGAGCTGTTTTTT.

This clone has only a few counts. The V and J genes are TRBV5-4 and TRBJ2-7; 11 bases map to TRBD1. Trimming at V came to 3 bases and at J to 7 bases, leaving 6 bases not matched to a gene. Germline V lookup: CDR1 SGHNT, CDR2 YYREEE (reference sequence). The length of the CDR3 is 14 residues. CDR3 protein: CASSSGQGAREQYF. For the CDR3, the DNA is TGTGCCAGCAGCTCAGGACAGGGGGCGCGTGAGCAGTACTTC.

The genes are TRBV11-1 and TRBJ2-7; possibly TRBD2 for D (6 bases). From germline, CDR1 is SGHAT and CDR2 FQDESV (reference sequence). The CDR3 runs 12 residues. V was pared by 3 bases and J by 6 bases, with 9 bases between. The CDR3 DNA reads as TGTGCCAGCAGCTTGTACGGGGGCGAGCAGTACTTC. Protein product: CASSLYGGEQYF.

The rearrangement links TRBV5-1 to TRBJ1-2; 7 nucleotides agree with TRBD1. Germline CDR1 and CDR2: SGHRS and YFSETQ. After removal of 0 bases from V and 6 bases from J, the junction contained 2 bases not matched to a gene. The CDR3 spans 13 residues. CDR3 DNA: TGCGCCAGCAGCTTGGATAGGGGGCATGGCTACACCTTC. Residues: CASSLDRGHGYTF.

The chain recombines TRBV10-3 with TRBJ2-7; 8 nucleotides match TRBD1. The CDR3 totals 15 residues. Germline assignment: CDR1 ENHRY and CDR2 SYGVKD. V lost 4 bases and J lost 6; bases outside the gene matches: 11. The CDR3 bases are TGTGCCATCAGTGCATTACAGGGGGACGTGGGCGAGCAGTACTTC. Translating gives CAISALQGDVGEQYF.

In regard to this clone: At one end, the junction sequence differs from germline, possibly due to a read error. The rearrangement uses TRBV6-6 and TRBJ1-2; D is uncertain. CDR1 MNHNY and CDR2 SVGAGI come from the germline V gene (reference sequence). CDR3 length: 12 amino acids. CDR3: CATSSGSYGYTF. The CDR3 bases are TGTGCCACCAGTAGCGGCAGCTATGGCTACACCTTC.

This clone was picked up a small number of times. The chain joins TRBV19 to TRBJ2-3; 14 bases are shared with TRBD2. Germline trimming cut 5 bases from V and 5 bases from J; bases unmatched to any gene: 9. The CDR3 extends over 17 amino acids. CDR1 and CDR2 (germline): LNHDA, SQIVND (reference sequence). CDR3 bases: TGTGCCAGTAGTGGAGCGGGGACTAGCGGGAGAGGAGATACGCAGTATTTT. Protein sequence: CASSGAGTSGRGDTQYF.

This clone has just one count. The chain recombines TRBV5-1 with TRBJ1-4, with D hard to call. This CDR3 has 14 residues. CDR1 SGHRS and CDR2 YFSETQ come from the germline V gene. Trimming removed 2 bases from V and 7 bases from J, with 12 bases in between. This chain's CDR3 is CASSFKGGIEKLFF. The CDR3 DNA sequence: TGCGCCAGCAGCTTCAAAGGCGGTATTGAAAAACTGTTTTTT.

This clone came up a few times. J is TRBJ1-5 and V is TRBV6-6, with D unresolved. Trimming took off 5 bases at V and 0 bases at J, with 8 bases between the two ends. Germline V gives CDR1 MNHNY, CDR2 SVGAGI (reference sequence). CDR3 size: 14 residues. The CDR3 nucleotides read TGTGCCAGCAGTCGATCCTATAGCAATCAGCCCCAGCATTTT. Protein sequence: CASSRSYSNQPQHF.

CDR3 DNA: TGCGCCAGCAGCTCGGGACCGACCTTAGCGGATGGCTACACCTTC. It specifies CASSSGPTLADGYTF. This sequence joins TRBV5-1 and TRBJ1-2; tentative D call: TRBD1 (5 bases). This CDR3 has 15 amino acids. V lost 3 bases and J lost 6, with 18 bases in between. Germline assignment: CDR1 SGHRS and CDR2 YFSETQ.

In its sample, this clone was seen many times. The CDR3 DNA is TGTGCCAGCTCACCTTCGGGGTCAGCCTACGAGCAGTACTTC. It is translated as CASSPSGSAYEQYF. The gene calls are TRBV18 and TRBJ2-7, with a possible D match to TRBD2 (5 bases). Germline CDR1 KGHSH, CDR2 LQKENI. This CDR3 is built from 14 residues. The ends were cut back, 3 bases at V and 2 bases at J, with 11 bases in the middle.

This chain joins TRBV24-1 and TRBJ1-6; 7 bases fit TRBD1. Germline lookup yields CDR1 KGHDR and CDR2 SFDVKD. Trimming took 7 bases from V and 10 from J; bases not matched to a gene: 6. The CDR3 has 13 residues. The CDR3 nucleotides read TGTGCCACCAGACTCGGGACAGCATCACCCCTCCACTTT. Protein sequence: CATRLGTASPLHF.

The rearrangement links TRBV12-3 or TRBV12-4 to TRBJ1-6, with 7 bases matching TRBD1. The CDR3 length is 12 residues. V gave up 7 bases and J gave up 10 bases; unmatched junction bases: 4. The DNA for the CDR3 is TGTGCCAGCAAGACAGGGAAGTCACCCCTCCACTTT. This encodes CASKTGKSPLHF.

The CDR3 DNA sequence: TGTGCCAGCAGCTTAGAGTGGGGGACAGGGAGTGAAAAACTGTTTTTT. Its translation is CASSLEWGTGSEKLFF. This rearrangement joins TRBV7-2 to TRBJ1-4; 9 positions agree with TRBD1. Germline CDR1 SGHTA, CDR2 FQGNSA. The CDR3 length is 16 residues. V was clipped by 1 base and J by 7 bases; unmatched bases: 7.

In its sample, this clone was seen once. The chain recombines TRBV28 with TRBJ2-7; perhaps TRBD2 as D (6 bases). The CDR3 runs to 16 residues. Germline V gene sequence: CDR1 MDHEN, CDR2 SYDVKM. Trimming removed 4 bases at V and 2 bases at J, with 18 bases between. In DNA form, the CDR3 reads TGTGCCAGCAGTTCTCCGACACGGGGGAGAGCCTACGAGCAGTACTTC. Residues: CASSSPTRGRAYEQYF.

This rearrangement joins TRBV5-1 to TRBJ1-3, with D perhaps matching TRBD1 (6 bases). The V and J ends lost 4 bases and 4 bases respectively, with 12 bases between them. This CDR3 is 14 amino acids long. The germline V gene has CDR1 SGHRS and CDR2 YFSETQ. The CDR3 nucleotides are TGCGCCAGCAGCCCCGGGGGGCGAGGAAACACCATATATTTT. This codes for CASSPGGRGNTIYF.

The chain links TRBV29-1 to TRBJ1-1, with D perhaps matching TRBD1 (5 bases). Germline V gene lookup returns CDR1 SQVTM and CDR2 ANQGSEA. The CDR3 covers 12 residues. V lost 6 bases and J lost 11, with 19 bases in between. The DNA for the CDR3 is TGCAGCGTCGGGGGGGAACTGAGAGGGGCTTTCTTT. It codes for CSVGGELRGAFF.

The rearrangement uses TRBV7-9 and TRBJ2-3; 8 positions match TRBD2. The CDR3 has 15 amino acids. V gave up 3 bases and J gave up 3 bases; unmatched junction bases: 5. CDR1 is SEHNR and CDR2 is FQNEAQ in the germline V gene (reference sequence). CDR3 loop: CASSFTSGLTDTQYF. The CDR3 DNA follows: TGTGCCAGCAGCTTTACTAGCGGACTTACAGATACGCAGTATTTT.

The CDR3 DNA sequence: TGTGCCAGCGAAACAGGAGACTTCACCTTC. This gives the protein CASETGDFTF. This rearrangement joins TRBV2 to TRBJ1-2; D possibly corresponds to TRBD1 (5 bases). Germline V gene lookup returns CDR1 SNHLY and CDR2 FYNNEI. Trimming took 8 bases from V and 13 from J, leaving 14 bases between them. This CDR3 contains 10 residues.

V and J are TRBV27 and TRBJ1-5; 7 bases map to TRBD1. CDR3 length: 15 amino acids. Per the germline V gene, CDR1 is MNHEY and CDR2 is SMNVEV (reference sequence). With 4 bases clipped from V and 6 bases from J, the junction kept 9 bases outside the gene matches. The CDR3 sequence: CASSSEGGWSQPQHF. The CDR3 DNA is TGTGCCAGCAGTTCCGAAGGGGGCTGGAGTCAGCCCCAGCATTTT.

The chain joins TRBV5-1 to TRBJ1-1; 7 positions match TRBD1. Losses at the gene ends were 3 bases for V and 6 bases for J; bases not matched to a gene: 8. The CDR3 sequence is 14 residues long. CDR1 is SGHRS, CDR2 YFSETQ, per germline. The CDR3 reads CASSSAGGTPEAFF. The CDR3 DNA follows: TGCGCCAGCAGCTCGGCAGGGGGGACCCCTGAAGCTTTCTTT.

V usage is TRBV19 and J usage is TRBJ2-6; 7 bases match TRBD1. This CDR3 spans 16 amino acids. J was trimmed by 1 base and V by 5 bases; bases with no gene match: 5. The germline gives CDR1 LNHDA, CDR2 SQIVND (reference sequence). CDR3 coding DNA: TGTGCCAGTAGTGGGACAGATATATCTGGGGCCAACGTCCTGACTTTC. It encodes CASSGTDISGANVLTF.